Detailed here is one T cell receptor (beta chain). What it binds is not known. Some clones are missing from TCRdb's copy, which holds only in-frame ones; the method was immunoSEQ multiplex PCR. The sample includes hundreds of thousands of clones, approximately 90% of them seen just once. The source of the sample is a study of Ad26.COV2.S vaccination and SARS-CoV-2 variants. In the study overall: Each vaccinee took Ad26.COV2.S intramuscularly, once or twice 56 days apart.

The study, taken as a whole, reports: Analytic work on TCR breadth and depth might have understated the full extent of total T cell responses.

V was trimmed by 1 base and J by 7 bases, leaving 11 bases between them. In germline, CDR1 is LGHDT, CDR2 YNNKEL (reference sequence). This CDR3 is 14 amino acids long. Described treatment: roughly 20 received Ad26.COV2.S at low or high dose, single or two shots; 5 received placebo; per-sample allocation not given. Following the first vaccine or placebo injection, samples were taken on day 63. V usage is TRBV3-1 (or the pseudogene TRBV3-2) and J usage is TRBJ1-5, with a possible D match to TRBD1 (5 bases). The receptor comes from a person aged 18 to 65 who received the Ad26.COV2.S COVID-19 vaccine or a placebo. The material sequenced was peripheral blood, taken in a trial of Ad26.COV2.S vaccine versus placebo. CDR3 bases: TGTGCCAGCAGCCAAGGGGGACTAAACCAGCCCCAGCATTTT. It specifies CASSQGGLNQPQHF.